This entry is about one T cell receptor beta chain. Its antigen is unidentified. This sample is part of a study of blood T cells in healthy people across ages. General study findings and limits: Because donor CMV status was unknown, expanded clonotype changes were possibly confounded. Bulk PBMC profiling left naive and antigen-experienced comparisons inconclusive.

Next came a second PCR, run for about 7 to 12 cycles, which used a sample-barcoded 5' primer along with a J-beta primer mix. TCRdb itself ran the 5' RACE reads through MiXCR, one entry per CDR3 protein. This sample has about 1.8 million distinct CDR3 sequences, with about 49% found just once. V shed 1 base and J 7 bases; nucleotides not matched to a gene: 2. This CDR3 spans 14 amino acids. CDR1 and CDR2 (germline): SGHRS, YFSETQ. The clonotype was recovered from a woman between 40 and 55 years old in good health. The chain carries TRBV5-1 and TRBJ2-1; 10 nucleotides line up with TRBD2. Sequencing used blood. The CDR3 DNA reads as TGCGCCAGCAGCTTGACTAGCGGGAAGAATGAGCAGTTCTTC. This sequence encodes CASSLTSGKNEQFF. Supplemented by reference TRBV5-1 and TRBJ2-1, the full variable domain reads KAGVTQTPRYLIKTRGQQVTLSCSPISGHRSVSWYQQTPGQGLQFLFEYFSETQRNKGNFPGRFSGRQFSNSRSEMNVSTLELGDSALYLCASSLTSGKNEQFFGPGTRLTVL.